The sample holds many counts of the clone carrying this TCR beta chain. Its antigen is still unknown. The data were taken from a study of T-cell reconstitution after alpha-beta-depleted transplantation in children. Notes on the study in general: Newly generated T cells supplied most T-cell counts and diversity one year post-transplant. For some patients, TCRbeta diversity was high at day 60 because of recipient T cells and thymic progenitors that survived.

Researchers prepared the TCRbeta library using unique molecular identifiers, the study reports. MiXCR was run by TCRdb on the PCR reads, yielding one entry per CDR3 protein. The data contain hundreds of thousands of distinct CDR3 sequences, 10% to 15% of them singletons. V was clipped by 4 bases and J by 5 bases, with 15 bases between them. The CDR3 totals 14 residues. Per germline, CDR1 MNHEY and CDR2 SMNVEV (reference sequence). The sequence was obtained from a male patient aged 10 to 17 who had a stem cell transplant for acute myeloid leukemia, so the T cells may come from the graft donor. This material consisted of PBMCs, mostly from graft donor cells, taken 360 days after TCRalphabeta/CD19-depleted stem cell transplant. The chain carries TRBV27 and TRBJ2-7; D is perhaps TRBD2 (7 bases). Here the CDR3 DNA reads TGTGCCAGCAGTTCGGGGGGCCCTCCGGACGAGCAGTACTTC. Translation gives CASSSGGPPDEQYF.